This T cell receptor (beta chain) was documented in a study of blood T cells in healthy people across ages. Germline CDR1 and CDR2: LGHDT and YNNKEL (reference sequence). The CDR3 contains 16 residues. V lost 0 bases and J lost 1, with 10 bases in between. It was with a sample-barcoded 5' primer and a J-beta primer mix that a second PCR of roughly 7 to 12 cycles was run. TCRdb passed the 5' RACE reads through MiXCR, listing each CDR3 protein once. Here the sample spans about 510,000 distinct CDR3 sequences, about 29% being singletons. The study isolated at least 6 million PBMCs from each sample. Study-level points and caveats: TCR beta diversity tracked closely with naive T cell percentage. Estimated diversity, derived from one million T cells, was regarded as an underestimate.

This clonotype was detected a few times. Its target is not known. The same data also contributed to another study, on T cells of mothers and their children.

Specimen: blood. The chain joins TRBV3-1 to TRBJ2-1, with D unresolved. The sequence derives from a boy between 2 and 15 years old in good health. The CDR3 DNA reads TGTGCCAGCAGCCAAGACAGGAGAGCTTCCTACAATGAGCAGTTCTTC. Its protein is CASSQDRRASYNEQFF.